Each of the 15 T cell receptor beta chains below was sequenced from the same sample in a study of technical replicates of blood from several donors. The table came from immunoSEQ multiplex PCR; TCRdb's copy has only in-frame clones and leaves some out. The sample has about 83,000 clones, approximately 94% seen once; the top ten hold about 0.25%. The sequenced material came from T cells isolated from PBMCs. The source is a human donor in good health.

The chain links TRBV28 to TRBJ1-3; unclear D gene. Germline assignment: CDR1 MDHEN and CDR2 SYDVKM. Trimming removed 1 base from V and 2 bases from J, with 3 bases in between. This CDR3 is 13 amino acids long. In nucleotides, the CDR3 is TGTGCCAGCAGTTTATCAGCTGGAAACACCATATATTTT. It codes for CASSLSAGNTIYF.

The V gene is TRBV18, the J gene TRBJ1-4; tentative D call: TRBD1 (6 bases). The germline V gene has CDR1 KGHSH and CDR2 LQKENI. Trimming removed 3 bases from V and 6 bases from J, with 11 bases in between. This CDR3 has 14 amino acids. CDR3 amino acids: CASSPGGRDEKLFF. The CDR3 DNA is TGTGCCAGCTCACCGGGGGGGCGTGATGAAAAACTGTTTTTT.

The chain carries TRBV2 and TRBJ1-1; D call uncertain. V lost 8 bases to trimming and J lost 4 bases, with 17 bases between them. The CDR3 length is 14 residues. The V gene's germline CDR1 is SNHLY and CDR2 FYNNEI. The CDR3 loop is CASGREGAGTEAFF. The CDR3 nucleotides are TGTGCCAGCGGGAGGGAGGGCGCGGGCACTGAAGCTTTCTTT. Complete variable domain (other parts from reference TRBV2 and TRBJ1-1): EPEVTQTPSHQVTQMGQEVILRCVPISNHLYFYWYRQILGQKVEFLVSFYNNEISEKSEIFDDQFSVERPDGSNFTLKIRSTKLEDSAMYFCASGREGAGTEAFFGQGTRLTVV.

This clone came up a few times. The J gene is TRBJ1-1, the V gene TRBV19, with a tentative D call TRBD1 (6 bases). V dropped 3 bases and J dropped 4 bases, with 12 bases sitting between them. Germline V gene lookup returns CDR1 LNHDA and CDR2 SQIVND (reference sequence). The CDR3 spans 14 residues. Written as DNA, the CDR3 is TGTGCCAGTAGTATGTGGGACATGACCACTGAAGCTTTCTTT. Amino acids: CASSMWDMTTEAFF.

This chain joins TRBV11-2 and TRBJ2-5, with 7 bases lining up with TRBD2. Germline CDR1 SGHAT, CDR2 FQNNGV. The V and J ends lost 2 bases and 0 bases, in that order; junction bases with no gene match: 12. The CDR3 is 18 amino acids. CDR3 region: CASSLHFPSGLYQETQYF. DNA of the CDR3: TGTGCCAGCAGCTTACACTTCCCTAGCGGACTCTACCAAGAGACCCAGTACTTC.

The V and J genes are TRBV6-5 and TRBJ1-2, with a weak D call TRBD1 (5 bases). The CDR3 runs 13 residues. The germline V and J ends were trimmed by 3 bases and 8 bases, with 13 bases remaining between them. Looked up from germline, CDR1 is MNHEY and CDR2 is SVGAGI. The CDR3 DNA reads TGTGCCAGCAGTTATACAGGACCGGGCGGCTACACCTTC. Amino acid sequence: CASSYTGPGGYTF.

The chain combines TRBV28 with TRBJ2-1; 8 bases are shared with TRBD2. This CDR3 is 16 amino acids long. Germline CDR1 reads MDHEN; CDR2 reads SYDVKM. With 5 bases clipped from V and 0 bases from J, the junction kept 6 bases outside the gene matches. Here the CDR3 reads CASSISGASSYNEQFF. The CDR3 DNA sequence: TGTGCCAGCAGTATTAGCGGGGCGAGCTCCTACAATGAGCAGTTCTTC.

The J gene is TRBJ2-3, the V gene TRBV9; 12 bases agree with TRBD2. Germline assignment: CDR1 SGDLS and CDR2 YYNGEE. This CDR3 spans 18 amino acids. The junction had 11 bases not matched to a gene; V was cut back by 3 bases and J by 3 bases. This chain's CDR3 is CASSADGTSGYLTDTQYF. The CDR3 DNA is TGTGCCAGCAGCGCCGACGGGACTAGCGGGTACTTGACAGATACGCAGTATTTT.

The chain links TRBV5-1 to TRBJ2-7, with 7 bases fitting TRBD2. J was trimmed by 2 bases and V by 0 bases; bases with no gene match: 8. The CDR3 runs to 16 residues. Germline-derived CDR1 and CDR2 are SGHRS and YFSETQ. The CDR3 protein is CASSLAEASGAYEQYF. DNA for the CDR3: TGCGCCAGCAGCTTGGCCGAGGCTAGCGGTGCCTACGAGCAGTACTTC.

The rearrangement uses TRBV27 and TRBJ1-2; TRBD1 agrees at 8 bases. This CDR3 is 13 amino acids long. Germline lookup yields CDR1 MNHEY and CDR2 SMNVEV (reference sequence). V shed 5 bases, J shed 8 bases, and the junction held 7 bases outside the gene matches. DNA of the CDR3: TGTGCCAGCAGTCTGCAGGGGGCGCACGGCTACACCTTC. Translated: CASSLQGAHGYTF.

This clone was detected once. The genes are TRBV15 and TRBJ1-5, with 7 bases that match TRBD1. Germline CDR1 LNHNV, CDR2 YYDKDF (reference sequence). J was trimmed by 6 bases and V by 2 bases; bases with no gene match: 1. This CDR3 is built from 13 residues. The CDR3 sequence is CATSRTGVQPQHF. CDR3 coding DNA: TGTGCCACCAGCAGAACAGGGGTTCAGCCCCAGCATTTT.

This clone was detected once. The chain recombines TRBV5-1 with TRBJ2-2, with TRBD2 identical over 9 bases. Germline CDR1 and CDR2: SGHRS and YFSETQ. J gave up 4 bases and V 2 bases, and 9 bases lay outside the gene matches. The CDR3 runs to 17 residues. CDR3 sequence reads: CASSFSASGEVTGELFF. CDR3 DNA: TGCGCCAGCAGCTTTTCCGCTAGCGGGGAGGTCACCGGGGAGCTGTTTTTT.

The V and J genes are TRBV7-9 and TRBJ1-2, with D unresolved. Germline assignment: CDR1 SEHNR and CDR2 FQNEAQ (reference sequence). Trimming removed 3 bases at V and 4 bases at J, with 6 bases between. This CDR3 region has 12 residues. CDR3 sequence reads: CASSFGSYGYTF. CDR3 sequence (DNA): TGTGCCAGCAGCTTTGGGAGCTATGGCTACACCTTC.

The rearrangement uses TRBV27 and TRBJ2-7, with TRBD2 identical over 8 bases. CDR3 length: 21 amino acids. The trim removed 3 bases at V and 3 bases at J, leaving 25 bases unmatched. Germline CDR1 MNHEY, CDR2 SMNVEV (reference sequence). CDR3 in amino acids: CASSFISAGVPRVHRHYEQYF. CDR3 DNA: TGTGCCAGCAGTTTTATTTCAGCGGGAGTTCCCAGAGTCCACCGACACTACGAGCAGTACTTC.

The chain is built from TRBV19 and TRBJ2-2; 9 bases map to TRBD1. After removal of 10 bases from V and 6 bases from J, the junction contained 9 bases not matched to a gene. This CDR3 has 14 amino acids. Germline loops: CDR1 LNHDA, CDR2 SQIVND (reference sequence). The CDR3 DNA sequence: TGTGCCACTAAACAGGGGGCGCTACCCGGGGAGCTGTTTTTT. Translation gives CATKQGALPGELFF.